The present entry profiles one T cell receptor (beta chain) with its context. TCRdb reprocessed the 5' RACE reads via MiXCR and lists one record per CDR3 protein. The table lists 250,000 to 350,000 distinct CDR3 sequences, around 20% of them singletons. These data belong to a study of CD8 T cells in ankylosing spondylitis. Looked up from germline, CDR1 is LGHNA and CDR2 is YNFKEQ. V lost 2 bases to trimming and J lost 6 bases; unmatched junction nucleotides: 11. This CDR3 is built from 16 residues. The source material was blood, either unsorted or a sorted T cell fraction (not recorded which). This TCR came from a male donor with ankylosing spondylitis or in good health (not recorded which). V gene TRBV4-2 combines with J gene TRBJ2-3; 7 bases map to TRBD1. CDR3 nucleotides: TGTGCCAGCAGCCAAAGACAGGGCCCCAGTGGGGATACGCAGTATTTT. Residues: CASSQRQGPSGDTQYF.